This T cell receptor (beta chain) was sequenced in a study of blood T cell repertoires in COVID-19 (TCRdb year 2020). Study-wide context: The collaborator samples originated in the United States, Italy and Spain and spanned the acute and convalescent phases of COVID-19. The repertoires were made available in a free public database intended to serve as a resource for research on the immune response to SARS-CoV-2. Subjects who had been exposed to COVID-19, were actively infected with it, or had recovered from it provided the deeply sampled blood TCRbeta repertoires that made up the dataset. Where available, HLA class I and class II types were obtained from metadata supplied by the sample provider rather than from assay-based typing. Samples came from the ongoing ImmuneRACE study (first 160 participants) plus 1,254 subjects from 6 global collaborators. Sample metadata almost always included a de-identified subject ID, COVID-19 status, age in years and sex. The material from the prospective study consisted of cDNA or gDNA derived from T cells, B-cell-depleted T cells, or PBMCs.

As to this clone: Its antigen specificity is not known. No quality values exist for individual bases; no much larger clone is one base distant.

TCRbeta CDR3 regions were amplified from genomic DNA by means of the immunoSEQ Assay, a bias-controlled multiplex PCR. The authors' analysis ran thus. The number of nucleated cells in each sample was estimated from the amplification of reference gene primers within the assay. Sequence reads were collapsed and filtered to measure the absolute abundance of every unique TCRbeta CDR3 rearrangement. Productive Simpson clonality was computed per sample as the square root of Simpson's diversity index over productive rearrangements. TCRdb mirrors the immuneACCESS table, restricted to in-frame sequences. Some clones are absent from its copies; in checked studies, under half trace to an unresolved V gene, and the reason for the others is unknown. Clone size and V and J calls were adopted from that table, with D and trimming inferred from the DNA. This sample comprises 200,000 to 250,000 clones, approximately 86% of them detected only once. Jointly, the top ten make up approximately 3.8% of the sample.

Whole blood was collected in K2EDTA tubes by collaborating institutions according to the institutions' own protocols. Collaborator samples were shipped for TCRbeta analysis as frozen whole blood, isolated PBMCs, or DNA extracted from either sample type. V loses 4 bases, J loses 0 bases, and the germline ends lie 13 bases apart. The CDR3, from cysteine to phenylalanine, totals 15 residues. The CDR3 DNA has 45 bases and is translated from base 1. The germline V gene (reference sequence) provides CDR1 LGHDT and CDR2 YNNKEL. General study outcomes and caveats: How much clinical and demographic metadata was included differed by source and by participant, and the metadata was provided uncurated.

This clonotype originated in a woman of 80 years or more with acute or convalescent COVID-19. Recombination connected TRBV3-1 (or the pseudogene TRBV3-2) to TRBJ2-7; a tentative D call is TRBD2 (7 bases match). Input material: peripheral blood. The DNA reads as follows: TGTGCCAGCAGCCGGGGGGGCCCTCGCTCCTACGAGCAGTACTTC. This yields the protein CASSRGGPRSYEQYF.